These 30 T cell receptor beta chains were sequenced from one sample in a study of T cells after yellow fever vaccination (dated by TCRdb to the late 2010s). Reading the label with the study, this specimen's treatment or condition is: live attenuated yellow fever vaccine strain. The library was generated by 5' RACE. The data were produced on an Illumina HiSeq 2500. The raw public reads went through TCRdb reprocessing: fastp at Q25, MiXCR clone calling, in-frame beta chains kept. Rows with a matching CDR3 protein are joined into one entry that keeps the most common DNA and genes. The sample table records about 300,000 distinct CDR3 sequences; around 6.8% of these occur just once. Of the sample, roughly a sixth falls within the top ten clones. Sample: PBMCs, taken around 45 days after the first yellow fever vaccination. The receptors stem from a man between 18 and 29 years old who received the YFV17D yellow fever vaccine.

This clonotype occurred a few times. The chain carries TRBV12-3 or TRBV12-4 and TRBJ1-6, with a possible D match to TRBD1 (6 bases). The ends were cut back, 5 bases at V and 9 bases at J, with 8 bases in the middle. The CDR3 has 12 residues. CDR3 sequence reads: CASSRDISPLHF. CDR3 nucleotides: TGTGCCAGCAGTCGGGACATTTCACCCCTCCACTTT.

The chain joins TRBV11-1 to TRBJ2-2; D is possibly TRBD1 or TRBD2 (6 bases each). V was clipped by 2 bases and J by 2 bases, with 21 bases between them. The CDR3 consists of 19 residues. Germline lookup yields CDR1 SGHAT and CDR2 FQDESV (reference sequence). This chain's CDR3 is CASSLSRARGGRNTGELFF. The CDR3 bases are TGTGCCAGCAGCTTATCAAGGGCGCGTGGGGGGCGAAACACCGGGGAGCTGTTTTTT.

There are many counts of this clonotype. The chain has TRBV7-8 and TRBJ1-1, with D uncertain. The CDR3 loop spans 15 amino acids. Germline V gene data show CDR1 as SGHVS and CDR2 as FQNEAQ. Between the trimmed V and J ends, which lost 5 bases and 4 bases, there was a span of 17 bases. The CDR3 protein is CASSLTIYLATEAFF. For the CDR3, the DNA is TGTGCCAGCAGCCTTACGATCTACCTTGCCACTGAAGCTTTCTTT.

This clonotype has more than one count but fewer than ten. This chain uses TRBV12-3 or TRBV12-4 with TRBJ2-5, with 9 positions matching TRBD2. J lost 7 bases, V lost 2 bases, and 8 bases had no gene match. The CDR3 length is 15 residues. The CDR3 region is CASSLFSGGPGTQYF. In DNA, the CDR3 is TGTGCCAGCAGTTTATTCAGCGGGGGGCCGGGGACCCAGTACTTC.

This chain links TRBV10-3 with TRBJ1-1; D is unclear. The CDR3 length is 15 residues. In germline, CDR1 is ENHRY, CDR2 SYGVKD. V was pared by 7 bases and J by 3 bases, with 18 bases between. The CDR3 DNA sequence: TGTGCCATCATAGCCTCTGGTGGCAGTGACACTGAAGCTTTCTTT. Residues: CAIIASGGSDTEAFF.

This clonotype was counted a few times. V usage is TRBV7-9 and J usage is TRBJ2-7; 10 nucleotides match TRBD2. The CDR3 contains 14 residues. The germline CDR1 and CDR2 sequences are SEHNR and FQNEAQ (reference sequence). V lost 2 bases, J lost 5 bases, and 3 bases stayed unmatched. This chain's CDR3 is CASSLTSGDHEQYF. CDR3 DNA: TGTGCCAGCAGCTTAACTAGCGGGGACCACGAGCAGTACTTC.

This clonotype was seen a few times. This chain connects TRBV4-1 to TRBJ1-5, with a possible D match to TRBD1 (6 bases). Germline values: CDR1 MGHRA, CDR2 YSYEKL. The V end lost 3 bases, the J end lost 5 bases, and 14 bases lay between the germline ends. The CDR3 spans 15 residues. The CDR3 DNA follows: TGCGCCAGCAGCCAGGTCCACAGGGTCGATCAGCCCCAGCATTTT. Its protein is CASSQVHRVDQPQHF.

This clonotype was seen repeatedly, ten times or more. The V and J genes are TRBV7-2 and TRBJ2-7; the match to TRBD1 covers 7 bases. Germline CDR1 is SGHTA and CDR2 is FQGNSA. CDR3 length equals 16 residues. The V gene end was trimmed by 6 bases and the J gene end by 0 bases; junction bases not matched to a gene: 11. The DNA of the CDR3 is TGTGCCAGCAGTATCACCGGGACAGTCCTCTCCTACGAGCAGTACTTC. It is translated as CASSITGTVLSYEQYF.

This clonotype has a count of ten or more. The chain joins TRBV11-1 to TRBJ1-2; 9 bases are shared with TRBD1. The CDR3 totals 15 residues. V gave up 4 bases and J gave up 2 bases; unmatched junction bases: 5. CDR1 and CDR2 (germline): SGHAT, FQDESV (reference sequence). The CDR3 coding sequence is TGTGCCAGCAGCTCTCCGGGACAGGGAAACTATGGCTACACCTTC. Protein sequence: CASSSPGQGNYGYTF. Full variable domain (missing parts from reference TRBV11-1 and TRBJ1-2): EAEVAQSPRYKITEKSQAVAFWCDPISGHATLYWYRQILGQGPELLVQFQDESVVDDSQLPKDRFSAERLKGVDSTLKIQPAELGDSAMYLCASSSPGQGNYGYTFGSGTRLTVV.

This clonotype came up many times. This chain uses TRBV7-2 with TRBJ2-7; D unclear. Trimming pared 1 base from V and 2 bases from J, leaving 9 bases between. The CDR3 consists of 14 residues. Per germline, CDR1 SGHTA and CDR2 FQGNSA. CDR3 in amino acids: CASSLGVVPYEQYV. CDR3 nucleotide sequence: TGTGCCAGCAGCTTAGGGGTCGTTCCCTACGAGCAGTACGTC.

This clonotype was seen at least ten times. The gene calls are TRBV28 and TRBJ2-1; D tentatively fits TRBD1 or TRBD2 (5 bases each). Germline CDR1 is MDHEN and CDR2 is SYDVKM. The V end was cut by 6 bases, the J end by 4 bases, with 10 bases between. This CDR3 is 13 amino acids long. CDR3 bases: TGTGCCAGCAGCACCGGGGCATACAATGAGCAGTTCTTC. It translates to CASSTGAYNEQFF.

DNA for the CDR3: TGTGCCAGTAGTACCTGGGGGGGGGGCTTTGGCAATCAGCCCCAGCATTTT. Translating gives CASSTWGGGFGNQPQHF. The V call is TRBV19, the J call TRBJ1-5, with D perhaps TRBD1 (6 bases). CDR1 is LNHDA, CDR2 SQIVND, per germline (reference sequence). CDR3 length: 17 amino acids. V lost 4 bases and J lost 2, with 18 bases in between.

This clonotype has ten or more counts. J is TRBJ1-1 and V is TRBV5-1; maybe TRBD1 (5 bases). Germline lookup yields CDR1 SGHRS and CDR2 YFSETQ. V gave up 0 bases and J gave up 4 bases, with 13 bases separating them. CDR3 length: 15 amino acids. The CDR3 DNA follows: TGCGCCAGCAGCTTGGGAGGGACGAAACCCACTGAAGCTTTCTTT. Its translation is CASSLGGTKPTEAFF. The complete variable domain, with remaining parts taken from reference TRBV5-1 and TRBJ1-1, reads KAGVTQTPRYLIKTRGQQVTLSCSPISGHRSVSWYQQTPGQGLQFLFEYFSETQRNKGNFPGRFSGRQFSNSRSEMNVSTLELGDSALYLCASSLGGTKPTEAFFGQGTRLTVV.

CDR3 region: CASRPRMNTEAFF. The CDR3 DNA sequence: TGTGCCAGCAGACCCCGCATGAACACTGAAGCTTTCTTT. This chain joins TRBV7-2 and TRBJ1-1, with D hard to call. The CDR3 loop spans 13 amino acids. The germline V and J ends were trimmed by 6 bases and 0 bases, with 8 bases remaining between them. Germline V CDR1 and CDR2: SGHTA, FQGNSA.

Only a few counts were recorded for this clonotype. The rearrangement joins TRBV3-1 to TRBJ2-1; possibly TRBD1 or TRBD2 for D (5 bases each). Germline V gene lookup returns CDR1 LGHDT and CDR2 YNNKEL (reference sequence). This CDR3 is built from 13 residues. With 2 bases removed from V and 10 bases from J, the gap between germline ends came to 12 bases. The CDR3 loop reads CASSQTPGPEQFF. CDR3 nucleotides: TGTGCCAGCAGCCAAACACCGGGACCAGAGCAGTTCTTC.

This clonotype has at least ten counts. This CDR3 is CSASPGSGELFF. DNA for the CDR3: TGCAGTGCTAGTCCCGGGTCCGGGGAGCTGTTTTTT. This chain uses TRBV20-1 with TRBJ2-2, with D unresolved. The CDR3 consists of 12 residues. Germline V gene lookup returns CDR1 DFQATT and CDR2 SNEGSKA (reference sequence). Trimming took off 3 bases at V and 6 bases at J, with 8 bases between the two ends.

This clonotype appeared a few times. The chain employs TRBV11-1 and TRBJ2-3, with D hard to call. Germline values: CDR1 SGHAT, CDR2 FQDESV (reference sequence). The V and J ends lost 0 bases and 7 bases respectively, with 5 bases between them. The CDR3 covers 12 residues. The DNA of the CDR3 is TGTGCCAGCAGCTTAGCGAAGAATACGCAGTATTTT. Translating gives CASSLAKNTQYF.

V gene TRBV5-1 combines with J gene TRBJ2-5; no definite D call. Germline CDR1 reads SGHRS; CDR2 reads YFSETQ. Trimming cost V 2 bases and J 6 bases, with 11 bases left between them. The CDR3 contains 13 residues. The DNA for the CDR3 is TGCGCCAGCAGCTTTGGCCCCGGTCAGACCCAGTACTTC. This sequence encodes CASSFGPGQTQYF.

The V gene is TRBV7-3, the J gene TRBJ1-1, with a possible D match to TRBD1 (6 bases). The V end lost 3 bases, the J end lost 6 bases, and 11 bases lay between the germline ends. Germline V gene sequence: CDR1 SGHTA, CDR2 FQGTGA. The CDR3 spans 13 residues. The CDR3 coding sequence is TGTGCCAGCAGCTTTGCGGGGGCCTCTGAAGCTTTCTTT. Encoded protein: CASSFAGASEAFF.

The rearrangement joins TRBV12-3 or TRBV12-4 to TRBJ2-2; TRBD2 matches 11 bases. The V and J ends lost 5 bases and 3 bases, in that order; junction bases with no gene match: 5. This CDR3 has 16 amino acids. The CDR3 here is CASSGTSGGYTGELFF. DNA of the CDR3: TGTGCCAGCAGTGGCACTAGCGGGGGATACACCGGGGAGCTGTTTTTT.

This chain joins TRBV20-1 and TRBJ2-2, with TRBD1 as a possible D gene (5 bases). Trimming stripped 5 bases from V and 2 bases from J, with 12 bases between. CDR3 length: 14 amino acids. Per germline, CDR1 DFQATT and CDR2 SNEGSKA (reference sequence). CDR3 DNA sequence: TGCAGTGCTCCAGGGCTGGGTAACACCGGGGAGCTGTTTTTT. Protein product: CSAPGLGNTGELFF.

V gene TRBV7-2 combines with J gene TRBJ2-3, with 12 bases identical to TRBD2. CDR3 length equals 19 residues. Per the germline V gene, CDR1 is SGHTA and CDR2 is FQGNSA. The trim removed 1 base at V and 3 bases at J, leaving 11 bases unmatched. CDR3 bases: TGTGCCAGCAGCTTAGGGACTAGCGGGGCACAGCCTCGGACAGATACGCAGTATTTT. This translates into CASSLGTSGAQPRTDTQYF.

This clonotype was detected many times. This chain connects TRBV4-1 to TRBJ2-3, with a possible D match to TRBD1 (5 bases). The CDR3 consists of 14 residues. V lost 1 base to trimming and J lost 1 base, with 6 bases between them. Germline V lookup: CDR1 MGHRA, CDR2 YSYEKL. The CDR3 region has the DNA TGCGCCAGCAGCCAAGTAGGGGGCACAGATACGCAGTATTTT. It yields the protein CASSQVGGTDTQYF.

This chain uses TRBV7-9 with TRBJ2-5; D unresolved. Germline CDR1 and CDR2: SEHNR and FQNEAQ (reference sequence). V lost 5 bases to trimming and J lost 1 base, with 14 bases between them. CDR3 size: 15 residues. CDR3 in DNA: TGTGCCAGCAGCCAAGAACTAAAATTCCAAGAGACCCAGTACTTC. The encoded protein is CASSQELKFQETQYF.

The chain carries TRBV12-3 or TRBV12-4 and TRBJ2-1; 9 bases agree with TRBD1. The CDR3 extends over 13 amino acids. V trimming: 5 bases; J trimming: 9 bases; junction bases outside the gene matches: 5. This CDR3 is CASSPGQGLEQFF. The CDR3 DNA is TGTGCCAGCAGTCCGGGACAGGGACTTGAGCAGTTCTTC.

This chain connects TRBV6-5 to TRBJ2-7; D is undetermined. The V end was cut by 4 bases, the J end by 1 base, with 14 bases between. The germline gives CDR1 MNHEY, CDR2 SVGAGI. CDR3 length: 15 amino acids. The DNA of the CDR3 is TGTGCCAGCAGTTCCGGCGGCGGCGGTTCCTACGAGCAGTACTTC. It encodes CASSSGGGGSYEQYF.

The J gene is TRBJ2-7, the V gene TRBV18, with 10 positions matching TRBD1. From germline, CDR1 is KGHSH and CDR2 LQKENI. The V and J ends lost 7 bases and 2 bases, in that order; junction bases with no gene match: 8. The CDR3 contains 15 residues. DNA for the CDR3: TGTGCCAGCTGTTGGACAGGGGGAAGAGCCTACGAGCAGTACTTC. As protein: CASCWTGGRAYEQYF.

This clonotype has a count of ten or more. This chain connects TRBV4-2 to TRBJ2-7; 10 positions agree with TRBD2. V trimming: 4 bases; J trimming: 0 bases; junction bases outside the gene matches: 3. The CDR3 totals 15 residues. The germline gives CDR1 LGHNA, CDR2 YNFKEQ. The CDR3 DNA reads as TGTGCCAGCAGCCCCGAGCGGGGGGGCTCCTACGAGCAGTACTTC. This sequence encodes CASSPERGGSYEQYF.

This clonotype was detected only a few times. The chain carries TRBV1 and TRBJ2-3; the table names TRBD1, a call not compared with the DNA. TRBV1 is a known pseudogene. The CDR3 is made up of 15 amino acids. CDR3 amino acids: CTSSPRTGRTDTQYF. The CDR3 DNA reads TGCACCAGCAGCCCACGGACAGGACGCACAGATACGCAGTATTTT.

This clonotype was detected ten times or more. The V and J genes are TRBV5-5 and TRBJ1-4; D unclear. The CDR3 loop spans 15 amino acids. With 1 base removed from V and 8 bases from J, the gap between germline ends came to 15 bases. CDR1 and CDR2 from the germline V gene are SGHKS and YYEKEE (reference sequence). The CDR3 DNA reads TGTGCCAGCAGCTTGTATCGCAGTCGTGGAGAAAAACTGTTTTTT. It yields the protein CASSLYRSRGEKLFF.